This TCR beta chain is from a study of high-grade serous ovarian cancer treatment subgroups (dated by TCRdb to 2020 to 2022). Notes on the research overall: On average, each sample produced roughly 15,000 sequencing reads and about 7,600 unique TCR beta rearrangements. The study examined TCR beta repertoires in high-grade serous ovarian cancer patients who were grouped under a laparoscopic triage algorithm by complete gross resection or by neoadjuvant chemotherapy response. A cohort of some 30 patients was included: some ten with no residual disease after primary surgery (R0), some ten who were excellent NACT responders, and some ten who were poor NACT responders. One primary tumor sample and two metastatic tumor samples were contributed by each patient, so that fewer than 95 samples were obtained in total.

The tumor samples were collected prior to definitive surgery or chemotherapy. Genomic DNA was extracted by the MD Anderson Biospecimen Extraction Resource, and TCR sequencing was done by the MD Anderson Cancer Genomics Laboratory. A note on this clone: There is no known antigen for this receptor. The input lacks base qualities; no much larger clone sits a single base away.

Overall study results and their limits: Neoantigen level correlated positively with TCR clonal relatedness, and copy number variation and mutation load from whole-genome sequencing showed a positive trend with TCR clonal relatedness. Spatial information was not captured by bulk tumor TCR sequencing, so insight into HGSC tumor complexity and diversity was limited. Tumors from the same patient had repertoire similarity ranging from about 0.095 to 0.79, while tumors from different patients showed almost no similarity. TCR repertoire analyses focused on CDR3; CDR1 and CDR2 were not analyzed.

Via the germline V gene, CDR1 is SGDLS and CDR2 YYNGEE. The germline ends are 6 bases apart after V is trimmed by 0 bases and J by 0 bases. The CDR3 covers 14 residues, taking in both the cysteine and the phenylalanine. Left in the record is the CDR3 DNA by itself, 42 bases read in frame from the first base. The 80 to 90 tumor samples underwent high-throughput TCR profiling using ImmunoSEQ. As for the authors' bioinformatics: To measure repertoire diversity, the metrics used were richness (unique productive sequences), clonality, evenness and relatedness, and the Bhattacharyya coefficient was used to assess similarity between samples. A sensitivity analysis that removed TCRs with fewer than two reads produced consistent conclusions. As stored in TCRdb, this immuneACCESS dataset retains in-frame rearrangements with V and J assigned. A fraction of the clones does not appear; measured against another copy, unresolved V genes explain less than half of the discrepancy, and the remainder lacks a known reason. The DNA gave D and trimming, while V, J and clone size come from that table. The sample table lists approximately 5,800 clones, about three quarters of them with a count of one. Around 7.7% of the sample goes to the ten largest clones.

The chain was built from TRBV9 and TRBJ1-1; no D segment can be confidently identified. Source material: tumor tissue. This TCR was sampled from a human donor with high-grade serous ovarian cancer. The nucleotides read TGTGCCAGCAGCGTAGGAGAGTTGAACACTGAAGCTTTCTTT. This translates into CASSVGELNTEAFF.